The 15 T cell receptor beta chains below come from one sample, sequenced in a study of CD4+ T cells in melanoma. The method was immunoSEQ multiplex PCR; TCRdb's version includes in-frame clones alone and lacks a portion of them. The sample lists more than 15,000 clones; 81% were seen once. Sequenced sample: cells from a culture (not recorded whether cultured in vitro). The source of these receptors is a human donor with melanoma.

This clone was detected a few times. This rearrangement joins TRBV7-6 to TRBJ2-7, with 8 bases aligning to TRBD2. The germline V gene encodes CDR1 SGHVS and CDR2 FNYEAQ. V lost 1 base, J lost 5 bases, and 7 bases stayed unmatched. This CDR3 is built from 15 residues. CDR3 sequence (DNA): TGTGCCAGCAGCTTAGAGGCGGGGGGCGGGAACGAGCAGTACTTC. Amino acids: CASSLEAGGGNEQYF.

The chain employs TRBV6-5 and TRBJ1-1; D remains ambiguous. Trimming shortened V by 5 bases and J by 3 bases, and 13 bases separated the two germline ends. Germline V gene data show CDR1 as MNHEY and CDR2 as SVGAGI. This CDR3 has 14 amino acids. Written as DNA, the CDR3 is TGTGCCAGCAGTCTGTCCCGAAGGGACACTGAAGCTTTCTTT. It encodes CASSLSRRDTEAFF.

The chain links TRBV9 to TRBJ2-1; 9 bases line up with TRBD1. Trimming at V came to 0 bases and at J to 5 bases, leaving 3 bases not matched to a gene. Germline lookup yields CDR1 SGDLS and CDR2 YYNGEE. This CDR3 contains 15 residues. CDR3 loop: CASSVDDRGNNEQFF. CDR3 DNA: TGTGCCAGCAGCGTAGACGACAGGGGGAACAATGAGCAGTTCTTC. The full variable domain, in which reference TRBV9 and TRBJ2-1 provide the parts outside the CDR3, is DSGVTQTPKHLITATGQRVTLRCSPRSGDLSVYWYQQSLDQGLQFLIQYYNGEERAKGNILERFSAQQFPDLHSELNLSSLELGDSALYFCASSVDDRGNNEQFFGPGTRLTVL.

The V and J genes are TRBV4-2 and TRBJ2-3, with D uncertain. With 4 bases removed from V and 0 bases from J, the gap between germline ends came to 14 bases. Per germline, CDR1 LGHNA and CDR2 YNFKEQ. The CDR3 length is 16 residues. The CDR3 protein is CASSPLELKSTDTQYF. The CDR3 DNA reads as TGTGCCAGCAGCCCCCTTGAGCTCAAAAGCACAGATACGCAGTATTTT.

The chain has TRBV30 and TRBJ1-5; perhaps TRBD1 as D (5 bases). Germline CDR1 GTSNPN, CDR2 SVGIG (reference sequence). The CDR3 has 14 residues. The V and J ends lost 2 bases and 9 bases respectively, with 17 bases between them. CDR3 DNA sequence: TGTGCCTGGAGTCCTCAGGGTGCGTTACGGCCCCAGCATTTT. This codes for CAWSPQGALRPQHF.

On this clone itself: Other DNA sequences from this sample encode an identical CDR3 as well. The genes are TRBV9 and TRBJ2-5; no clear D gene. This CDR3 is 13 amino acids long. The germline CDR1 and CDR2 sequences are SGDLS and YYNGEE. V shed 1 base and J shed 5 bases, with 9 bases lying between them. The chain's CDR3 is CASSVRTGETQYF. The CDR3 nucleotides are TGTGCCAGCAGCGTACGAACTGGCGAGACCCAGTACTTC. Supplemented by reference TRBV9 and TRBJ2-5, the full variable domain reads DSGVTQTPKHLITATGQRVTLRCSPRSGDLSVYWYQQSLDQGLQFLIQYYNGEERAKGNILERFSAQQFPDLHSELNLSSLELGDSALYFCASSVRTGETQYFGPGTRLLVL.

By sample fraction, this clone is medium-sized. The chain is built from TRBV5-1 and TRBJ2-2; 8 bases are shared with TRBD1. J gave up 13 bases and V 5 bases, and 13 bases lay outside the gene matches. The germline V gene has CDR1 SGHRS and CDR2 YFSETQ. The CDR3 contains 14 residues. The CDR3 sequence: CASSRTRDRSALFF. In DNA, the CDR3 is TGCGCCAGCAGTAGAACACGGGACAGGTCTGCGCTGTTTTTT.

This clone has only a few counts. The rearrangement links TRBV10-1 to TRBJ2-3; TRBD1 is a possible D gene (5 bases). Between the trimmed V and J ends, which lost 4 bases and 0 bases, there was a span of 11 bases. This CDR3 region has 15 residues. CDR1 and CDR2 from the germline V gene are WNHNN and SYGVQD (reference sequence). The CDR3 DNA sequence: TGCGCCAGCAGTGGGGGCGACAGAAGCACAGATACGCAGTATTTT. Its translation: CASSGGDRSTDTQYF.

The chain is built from TRBV10-3 and TRBJ2-1, with D unclear. CDR3 size: 14 residues. The germline V gene encodes CDR1 ENHRY and CDR2 SYGVKD. V was pared by 3 bases and J by 6 bases, with 12 bases between. The CDR3 here is CAISEVVKTNEQFF. The CDR3 DNA sequence: TGTGCCATCAGTGAAGTAGTCAAGACCAATGAGCAGTTCTTC.

The chain is built from TRBV19 and TRBJ1-4; D is uncertain. The V end was cut by 6 bases, the J end by 4 bases, with 18 bases between. The CDR3 length is 16 residues. CDR1 LNHDA and CDR2 SQIVND come from the germline V gene (reference sequence). CDR3 region: CASSPSPGRNNEKLFF. The DNA for the CDR3 is TGTGCCAGTAGCCCCTCCCCTGGGCGAAATAATGAAAAACTGTTTTTT.

This rearrangement joins TRBV11-1 to TRBJ1-4; D perhaps matches TRBD1 (5 bases). V lost 1 base, J lost 15 bases, and 15 bases lay in between. CDR1 SGHAT and CDR2 FQDESV come from the germline V gene (reference sequence). The CDR3 covers 13 residues. The CDR3, as DNA: TGTGCCAGCAGCTTAGACAGGAGCCTAGAGGTGTTTTTT. It encodes CASSLDRSLEVFF.

The V gene is TRBV14, the J gene TRBJ2-2; 8 bases are shared with TRBD1. The CDR3 sequence is 14 residues long. Losses at the gene ends were 4 bases for V and 6 bases for J; bases not matched to a gene: 4. CDR1 and CDR2 (germline): SGHDN, FVKESK. The CDR3 DNA reads TGTGCCAGCAGCCCTCGACAGGGGTCCGGGGAGCTGTTTTTT. Translating it yields CASSPRQGSGELFF.

The rearrangement links TRBV5-1 to TRBJ2-1, with 8 bases aligning to TRBD1. Germline V gives CDR1 SGHRS, CDR2 YFSETQ. The CDR3 runs to 15 residues. V was clipped by 1 base and J by 7 bases; unmatched bases: 7. Written as DNA, the CDR3 is TGCGCCAGCAGCTTGAACGGACAGGGTTCGAATGAGCAGTTCTTC. This codes for CASSLNGQGSNEQFF.

In this sample, this clone turned up a few times. The chain couples TRBV2 to TRBJ2-1; D gene uncertain. Trimming shortened V by 6 bases and J by 0 bases, and 12 bases separated the two germline ends. The germline V gene encodes CDR1 SNHLY and CDR2 FYNNEI. CDR3 length equals 15 residues. CDR3 amino acids: CASSPRADSYNEQFF. The CDR3 coding sequence is TGTGCCAGCAGCCCTCGGGCTGACTCCTACAATGAGCAGTTCTTC.

Here the CDR3 reads CASSHYPLNTEAFF. The CDR3 coding sequence is TGCGCCAGCAGCCATTATCCCCTGAACACTGAAGCTTTCTTT. J is TRBJ1-1 and V is TRBV4-1; no clear D gene. The CDR3 contains 14 residues. The germline CDR1 and CDR2 sequences are MGHRA and YSYEKL. V lost 3 bases and J lost 0, with 8 bases in between.